This TCR beta chain was recovered during a study of blood T cell repertoires in COVID-19 (dated by TCRdb to the early 2020s). Study-level background: The collaborator samples originated in the United States, Italy and Spain and spanned the acute and convalescent phases of COVID-19. The prospective study material was composed of cDNA or gDNA derived from T cells, B-cell-depleted T cells, or PBMCs. The dataset comprised deeply sampled blood TCRbeta repertoires from subjects exposed to, actively infected with, or recovered from COVID-19. The repertoires were released in a freely available public database intended as a resource for research on the immune response to SARS-CoV-2. The samples were drawn from the first 160 participants of the ongoing ImmuneRACE study and from 1,200 or so subjects provided by 6 global collaborators. The sample metadata nearly always contained a de-identified subject ID, COVID-19 status, age in years and sex. HLA class I and class II types, where available, came from metadata supplied by the sample provider rather than from assay-based typing.

Cut back by 2 bases and 0 bases, the V and J ends lie 7 bases apart. The CDR3 holds 14 amino acids from the cysteine to the phenylalanine. Of all the DNA, just the CDR3 is kept, 42 bases in frame from base 1. From a lookup of the germline V gene (reference sequence), CDR1 and CDR2 are LNHDA and SQIVND. The immunoSEQ Assay, a bias-controlled multiplex PCR, was used to amplify TCRbeta CDR3 regions from genomic DNA. Under the source paper's analysis protocol: Within the assay, amplification of reference gene primers was used to estimate how many nucleated cells each sample contained. To quantify the absolute abundance of each unique TCRbeta CDR3 rearrangement, sequence reads were collapsed and filtered. For each sample, productive Simpson clonality was calculated as the square root of Simpson's diversity index over productive rearrangements. Held by TCRdb, this immuneACCESS table contains in-frame sequences only and omits some clones. Under half of the omission traces to an unresolved V gene where checked; the cause of the rest is unknown. Clone size and the V and J calls come from that table; the DNA yielded D and trimming. For this sample the table gives roughly 240,000 clones, of which about 88% were detected only once. Less than 4% of the sample is taken by the ten largest.

Each collaborating institution followed its own protocols to collect whole blood in K2EDTA tubes. For TCRbeta analysis, collaborators shipped samples in one of three forms: frozen whole blood, isolated PBMCs, or DNA extracted from either of those sample types. Here is what the overall study found, with its caveats: How much clinical and demographic metadata was included differed by source and by participant, and the metadata was provided uncurated.

This clone was found many times. There is no known antigen for this receptor. Base qualities are not at hand, and no much larger clone is one base apart. Additional DNA sequences in this sample encode the identical CDR3. Sequenced sample: peripheral blood. The chain was built from TRBV19 and TRBJ2-5; tentative D gene TRBD2, with 6 bases matching. This sequence originates from a man between 18 and 29 years old with active or convalescent COVID-19. The CDR3 protein sequence reads: CASSIRRDQETQYF. The DNA reads TGTGCCAGTAGTATACGGAGGGACCAAGAGACCCAGTACTTC.